These 4 T cell receptor beta chains came from one sample sequenced in a study of cytomegalovirus exposure and HLA in healthy donors. The PCR ran on 60 Vbeta and 13 Jbeta primers. The repertoire was sequenced with immunoSEQ multiplex PCR; TCRdb's copy has only in-frame clones and lacks some. The sample has around 65,000 clones. Sequenced sample: PBMCs. The source of these receptors is a boy aged 10-17 years in good health and CMV-seronegative.

The chain combines TRBV5-1 with TRBJ1-5; 7 nucleotides match TRBD1. Unmatched junction bases numbered 2, after V lost 0 bases and J lost 5 bases. CDR3 length equals 14 residues. CDR1 is SGHRS, CDR2 YFSETQ, per germline. The CDR3 DNA reads TGCGCCAGCAGCTTGGGACAGGGATATCAGCCCCAGCATTTT. Amino acid sequence: CASSLGQGYQPQHF.

The chain is built from TRBV9 and TRBJ1-1; 7 nucleotides align to TRBD1. The CDR3 loop spans 16 amino acids. The V gene's germline CDR1 is SGDLS and CDR2 YYNGEE. V gave up 0 bases and J gave up 0 bases; unmatched junction bases: 5. CDR3 sequence (DNA): TGTGCCAGCAGCGTAGACGCGGGACAGTTGAACACTGAAGCTTTCTTT. Amino acid sequence: CASSVDAGQLNTEAFF.

This chain links TRBV6-5 with TRBJ2-7; no reliable D call. CDR1 and CDR2 (germline): MNHEY, SVGAGI. The CDR3 has 15 amino acids. V was clipped by 2 bases and J by 2 bases, with 13 bases between them. The CDR3 sequence is CASSYAAVGAYEQYF. CDR3 bases: TGTGCCAGCAGTTACGCGGCAGTTGGAGCCTACGAGCAGTACTTC.

V is TRBV5-1 and J is TRBJ2-1; 7 bases match TRBD2. Trimming at V came to 0 bases and at J to 8 bases, leaving 14 bases not matched to a gene. Germline V CDR1 and CDR2: SGHRS, YFSETQ. This CDR3 region has 17 residues. In DNA, the CDR3 is TGCGCCAGCAGCTTGGAAGCTGTGGGAGGGGTTTTCGATGAGCAGTTCTTC. As protein: CASSLEAVGGVFDEQFF.